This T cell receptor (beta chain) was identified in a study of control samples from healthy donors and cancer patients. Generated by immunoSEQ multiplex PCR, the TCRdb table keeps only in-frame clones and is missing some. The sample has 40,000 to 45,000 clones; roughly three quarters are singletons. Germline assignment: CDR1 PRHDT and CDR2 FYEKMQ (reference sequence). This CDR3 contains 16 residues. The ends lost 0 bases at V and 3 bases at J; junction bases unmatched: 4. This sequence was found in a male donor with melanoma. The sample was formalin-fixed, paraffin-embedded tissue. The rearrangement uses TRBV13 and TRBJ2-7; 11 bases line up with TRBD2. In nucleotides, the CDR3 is TGTGCCAGCAGCTTAGGTCTAGCGGGAGGCCACTACGAGCAGTACTTC. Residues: CASSLGLAGGHYEQYF.